The TCR beta chain under discussion was sequenced for a study of blood T cell repertoires in COVID-19. Across the study: Italy, Spain and the United States were the sources of the convalescent and acute COVID-19 samples. Sample material is recorded as cDNA or gDNA derived from T cells, B-cell-depleted T cells, or PBMCs.

Germline V gives CDR1 SGHAT, CDR2 FQNNGV. Trimming pared 5 bases from V and 6 bases from J, leaving 16 bases between. The CDR3 runs to 15 residues. The assay was immunoSEQ multiplex PCR, and TCRdb's table has in-frame clones only and misses some. The data show under 250,000 clones, roughly 82% seen once. Sequencing was performed on peripheral blood. This sequence originates from a human donor in a cohort sampled during active COVID-19. The chain employs TRBV11-2 and TRBJ2-2, with a possible D match to TRBD2 (7 bases). CDR3 DNA sequence: TGTGCCAGCAGCGGGAGGGGGGGCTTCCCCGGGGAGCTGTTTTTT. Amino acid sequence: CASSGRGGFPGELFF.